A single sample gave rise to the 13 T cell receptor beta chains below, sequenced in a study of shared clonotypes between healthy human individuals. Assay used: immunoSEQ multiplex PCR; TCRdb lists only in-frame clones, some missing. Of about 820,000 clones in the sample, 92% are singletons; the top ten hold 24%. Naive CD8 populations comprised CD45RO-negative cells positively selected for CCR7, excluding terminally differentiated effector memory CD45RA+ cells. The sample comprised naive CD8+ T cells sorted from blood. The receptor set was obtained from a young man in good health.

The chain couples TRBV28 to TRBJ2-7; 9 nucleotides match TRBD2. V was clipped by 7 bases and J by 2 bases; unmatched bases: 9. The germline CDR1 and CDR2 sequences are MDHEN and SYDVKM. The length of the CDR3 is 15 residues. The DNA for the CDR3 is TGTGCCAGCACCCTAGGCGCTAGCGGGACCTACGAGCAGTACTTC. It yields the protein CASTLGASGTYEQYF.

Here the CDR3 DNA reads TGTGCCAGCAGGGGGTACGGACAGGGAGACGAGCAGTACTTC. Protein: CASRGYGQGDEQYF. V usage is TRBV27 and J usage is TRBJ2-7; 8 bases map to TRBD1. J lost 5 bases, V lost 6 bases, and 9 bases had no gene match. The CDR3 consists of 14 residues. Germline V gene data show CDR1 as MNHEY and CDR2 as SMNVEV (reference sequence).

This rearrangement joins TRBV5-6 to TRBJ2-1; no clear D. The CDR3 runs 12 residues. Germline CDR1 SGHDT, CDR2 YYEEEE. V dropped 5 bases and J dropped 8 bases, with 11 bases sitting between them. The CDR3 DNA follows: TGTGCCAGCAGTCAGGTTGGGGATGAGCAGTTCTTC. It specifies CASSQVGDEQFF.

The gene calls are TRBV7-9 and TRBJ2-2; D is perhaps TRBD2 (5 bases). The CDR3 length is 13 residues. The V and J ends lost 3 bases and 7 bases respectively, with 9 bases between them. The germline V gene has CDR1 SEHNR and CDR2 FQNEAQ (reference sequence). CDR3 nucleotides: TGTGCCAGCAGCTTCGACGGGGACGGGGAGCTGTTTTTT. Protein product: CASSFDGDGELFF.

This chain connects TRBV5-1 to TRBJ2-7, with 8 bases matching TRBD1. V was pared by 0 bases and J by 3 bases, with 8 bases of the junction left unmatched. Germline CDR1 is SGHRS and CDR2 is YFSETQ. The CDR3 extends over 16 amino acids. CDR3 in DNA: TGCGCCAGCAGCTTGGGGTTATGGGACAGGAGCTACGAGCAGTACTTC. As protein: CASSLGLWDRSYEQYF.

This chain connects TRBV28 to TRBJ1-5; D ambiguous. Germline V CDR1 and CDR2: MDHEN, SYDVKM. This CDR3 is built from 11 residues. With 5 bases removed from V and 5 bases from J, the gap between germline ends came to 4 bases. CDR3 sequence reads: CASSEDQPQHF. The CDR3 DNA is TGTGCCAGCAGTGAGGATCAGCCCCAGCATTTT.

V and J are TRBV4-1 and TRBJ2-1; TRBD2 might be the D (5 bases). The CDR3 is made up of 16 amino acids. V lost 1 base and J lost 7, with 17 bases in between. CDR1 MGHRA and CDR2 YSYEKL come from the germline V gene. CDR3 bases: TGCGCCAGCAGCCAAGGGGTAGCGCGAACGGGGAATGAGCAGTTCTTC. Encoded protein: CASSQGVARTGNEQFF.

The V call is TRBV30, the J call TRBJ2-7; no clear D. The CDR3 totals 13 residues. With 0 bases removed from V and 3 bases from J, the gap between germline ends came to 9 bases. Germline V gene sequence: CDR1 GTSNPN, CDR2 SVGIG (reference sequence). CDR3 sequence reads: CAWSVDDYYEQYF. For the CDR3, the DNA is TGTGCCTGGAGTGTCGACGATTACTACGAGCAGTACTTC.

J is TRBJ1-3 and V is TRBV7-9; no reliable D call. V was shortened by 1 base and J by 4 bases, with 8 bases between the two germline ends. CDR1 SEHNR and CDR2 FQNEAQ come from the germline V gene (reference sequence). CDR3 length: 14 residues. The CDR3 nucleotides are TGTGCCAGCAGCTTAGTATCCAGCGGAAACACCATATATTTT. Residues: CASSLVSSGNTIYF.

CDR3 bases: TGTGCCAGCAGCTTTCCCCACAATGAGCAGTTCTTC. Residues: CASSFPHNEQFF. The chain links TRBV7-9 to TRBJ2-1; D is ambiguous. Trimming removed 3 bases from V and 5 bases from J, with 5 bases in between. CDR1 is SEHNR and CDR2 is FQNEAQ in the germline V gene (reference sequence). This CDR3 spans 12 amino acids.

The chain combines TRBV6-5 with TRBJ2-7; D ambiguous. V shed 0 bases and J shed 0 bases, with 6 bases lying between them. The CDR3 extends over 14 amino acids. Per germline, CDR1 MNHEY and CDR2 SVGAGI. The CDR3 region is CASSYSGDSYEQYF. In DNA, the CDR3 is TGTGCCAGCAGTTACTCTGGGGACTCCTACGAGCAGTACTTC.

This clone was counted ten times or more. The rearrangement uses TRBV15 and TRBJ2-7; 12 bases fit TRBD2. Germline V gives CDR1 LNHNV, CDR2 YYDKDF (reference sequence). Unmatched junction bases numbered 6, after V lost 0 bases and J lost 6 bases. The CDR3 is made up of 16 amino acids. The DNA for the CDR3 is TGTGCCACCAGCAGAGAGAGGGCTAGCGGGAGGGCCGAGCAGTACTTC. Residues: CATSRERASGRAEQYF. The full variable domain, in which reference TRBV15 and TRBJ2-7 provide the parts outside the CDR3, is DAMVIQNPRYQVTQFGKPVTLSCSQTLNHNVMYWYQQKSSQAPKLLFHYYDKDFNNEADTPDNFQSRRPNTSFCFLDIRSPGLGDTAMYLCATSRERASGRAEQYFGPGTRLTVT.

The rearrangement joins TRBV7-6 to TRBJ2-1, with D possibly called TRBD1 or TRBD2 (5 bases each). Germline values: CDR1 SGHVS, CDR2 FNYEAQ. CDR3 length: 15 residues. Deletions cut 5 bases from V and 3 bases from J, with 14 bases between. The CDR3 DNA reads TGTGCCAGCAGCACTCCCGGGACCAACTACAATGAGCAGTTCTTC. Residues: CASSTPGTNYNEQFF. Full variable domain (remainder filled in from reference TRBV7-6 and TRBJ2-1): GAGVSQSPRYKVTKRGQDVALRCDPISGHVSLYWYRQALGQGPEFLTYFNYEAQQDKSGLPNDRFSAERPEGSISTLTIQRTEQRDSAMYRCASSTPGTNYNEQFFGPGTRLTVL.